This TCR beta chain originates from a study of blood T cell repertoires in COVID-19. Whole-study context: Samples came from the United States, Italy and Spain, spanning acute and convalescent COVID-19. T cells, B-cell-depleted T cells, or PBMCs provided the cDNA or gDNA that served as material.

Details on this clone: The junction departs from germline at one end; a sequencing error may be responsible.

Per the authors' pipeline: For nucleated cells, counts were estimated from reference gene primer amplification. TCRdb's table, derived via immunoSEQ multiplex PCR, lists solely in-frame clones and lacks some. The V and J calls and clone size were taken over from that table, and D and trimming were inferred from the DNA. The sample consists of approximately 100,000 clones, about 80% of them appearing once. This CDR3 has 11 residues. Germline values: CDR1 SSHAT, CDR2 FNYEAQ (reference sequence). The material sequenced was peripheral blood. This receptor was identified in an elderly woman with active or convalescent COVID-19. The chain links TRBV7-7 to TRBJ1-5; D gene unclear. The CDR3 protein is CASICNQPQHF. DNA for the CDR3: TGTGCTAGCATCTGTAATCAGCCCCAGCATTTT.